The T cell receptor (beta chain) under discussion was sequenced for a study of beta chain features in type 1 diabetes (dated by TCRdb to 2016 to 2019). In the study overall: Mean age, gender distribution, total cell number and subset yield were not different between patients and healthy donors. A total of about 99,000,000 sorted cells were examined across all samples, and RNA yield correlated strongly with the number of cells per subset. In the study, TCRB repertoires of sorted circulating CD4+ T cell subsets from recently diagnosed type 1 diabetes patients were compared with those of matched healthy donors. Regulatory and stem cell-like memory subsets were obtained from only 8 patients and roughly eight healthy donors, while naive and central memory subsets were obtained from all 28 donors.

A single peripheral blood draw of around 120 mL on average was collected from each donor into heparinised tubes. A BD FACSAria II and a panel including CD45RO, CCR7, CD25, CD127, CD95 and CD27 were used to sort naive, central memory, regulatory and stem cell-like memory CD4+ T cells. Every sorted population had a purity above 95%. PBMCs were isolated immediately by Lymphoprep density gradient centrifugation and stained directly without culture. Samples were stained and sorted in pairs, with one healthy donor and one patient per experiment, so that batch effects were minimized. With regard to this clone: Its antigen is unknown. One base away there is no much larger clone; base qualities are not given.

The High Capacity cDNA Reverse Transcription Kit was used to reverse transcribe all of the isolated RNA, meaning that expressed TCRB transcripts were what got sequenced. Deep immunoSEQ sequencing was applied to naive, central memory and regulatory T cell samples, giving an average of around 4 million total reads per sample. After sorted cells were lysed in RLT buffer, RNA was extracted with DNase-treated RNeasy Micro or Mini kits, with the choice depending on cell number. Each cell subset was processed separately to prevent cross-contamination, with patient and healthy donor samples processed together. TCRB sequences were amplified from cDNA with the immunoSEQ multiplex PCR, producing 87-bp fragments spanning the CDR3 region. The amplicons were sequenced using the Illumina HiSeq platform. As for how the authors treated the data: Synthetic template baselines were used to correct PCR bias computationally, reads within Hamming distance 2 were collapsed, and singletons that could not be merged were discarded. By aligning reads against IMGT, V, D and J genes, CDR3 length, and insertions or deletions at six rearrangement sites were assigned. Within each subset, clonotype counts were normalized to sorted cell number, after which true diversity and Gini coefficients were computed with the tcR R package. The overlap coefficient, calculated on TCRB nucleotide sequences, was used to quantify repertoire sharing. Out-of-frame TCRB sequences from naive cells were analyzed to stand in for the pre-selection repertoire. TCRdb stores this immuneACCESS table with in-frame sequences only. Part of the clones is absent; in the studies checked, under half of the shortfall reflects unresolved V genes, and no reason is known for the rest. V, J and clone size are those of that table, while D and trimming were read from the DNA. This sample has around 650,000 clones in its table, and around 12% of those were observed once. The ten largest clones capture about 0.11% of the sample.

Paper-wide results and their limitations: A moderate but significant shortening of TCRB CDR3 length was observed in type 1 diabetes patients in all four CD4+ subsets. Shorter templates might be favored by PCR, yet because patient and control samples were amplified and corrected together, any such skew would affect both groups equally. Because cDNA was sequenced instead of genomic DNA, activated cells with high expression could be over-represented, although the groups did not differ in activation or CD3 levels. HLA sub-analyses involved small numbers of individuals, so any influence of HLA type on TCRB rearrangement remained unresolved. At VDJ recombination sites, patients with type 1 diabetes made fewer insertions and deleted more nucleotides, a pattern implying thymic rearrangement abnormalities. The naive, central memory and regulatory TCRB repertoires appeared to resemble one another more closely among patients than among healthy donors.

There are 12 amino acids in the CDR3, from cysteine to phenylalanine inclusive. The entry retains the CDR3 DNA only, 36 bases that are in frame from base 1. CDR1 is given as SGHNT and CDR2 as YENEEA, both from the germline V gene. The V end loses 8 bases and the J end loses 10 bases, and a stretch of 15 bases separates them. The sequence was obtained from a young man with type 1 diabetes. Material: naive CD4+ T cells from blood. The sample's cell subset or site label, decoded: true naive CD4+ T cells. Recombination joined TRBV11-3 with TRBJ2-1, with the D gene tentatively TRBD1 or TRBD2, based on 5 matching bases in each. The nucleotide sequence is TGTGCCAGCGGACGAGGGGCCGAGGAGCAGTTCTTC. Its amino acids are CASGRGAEEQFF.